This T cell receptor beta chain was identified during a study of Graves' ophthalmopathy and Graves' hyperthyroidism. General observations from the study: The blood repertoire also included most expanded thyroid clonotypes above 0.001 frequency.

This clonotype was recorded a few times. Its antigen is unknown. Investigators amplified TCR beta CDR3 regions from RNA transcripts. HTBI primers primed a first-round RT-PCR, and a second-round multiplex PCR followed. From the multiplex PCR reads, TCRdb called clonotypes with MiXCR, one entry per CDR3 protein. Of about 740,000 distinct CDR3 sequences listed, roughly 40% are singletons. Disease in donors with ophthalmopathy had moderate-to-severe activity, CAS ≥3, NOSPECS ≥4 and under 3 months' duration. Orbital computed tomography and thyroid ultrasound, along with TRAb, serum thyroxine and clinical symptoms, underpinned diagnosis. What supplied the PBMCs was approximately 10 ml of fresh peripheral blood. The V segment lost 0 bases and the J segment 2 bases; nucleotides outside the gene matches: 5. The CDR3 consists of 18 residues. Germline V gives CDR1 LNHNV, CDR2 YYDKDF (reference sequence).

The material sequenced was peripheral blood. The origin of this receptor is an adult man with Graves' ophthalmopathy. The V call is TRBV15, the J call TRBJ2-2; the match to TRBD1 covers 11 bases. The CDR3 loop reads CATSREGWTGGNTGELFF. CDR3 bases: TGTGCCACCAGCAGAGAGGGTTGGACAGGGGGCAACACCGGGGAGCTGTTTTTT.